A selection of T cell receptor beta chains follows, all from one sample in a study of shared clonotypes between healthy human individuals. The table came from immunoSEQ multiplex PCR; TCRdb's copy has only in-frame clones and leaves some out. The profile shows under 2,000,000 clones, less than 95% of them singletons. The sequenced sample was naive CD8+ T cells sorted from blood. The source of these receptors is a man aged 18 to 29 in good health. The CDR3 runs from the conserved cysteine through the conserved F or W. The D gene is left open where the match is weak. Size is stated for part of the rows, as once, few or many counts, or as a class when the clone is expanded.

J gene: TRBJ2-7
V gene: TRBV7-2
clone size: -
D gene: -
CDR3 DNA: TGTGCCAGCAGCTTGGACTCTACCTACGAGCAGTACTTC
CDR3 protein: CASSLDSTYEQYF

J gene: TRBJ2-1
V gene: TRBV7-9
clone size: -
D gene: TRBD1
CDR3 DNA: TGTGCCAGCAGCTTAGGCCAGGGGGTCAATGAGCAGTTCTTC
CDR3 protein: CASSLGQGVNEQFF

J gene: TRBJ2-3
V gene: TRBV27
clone size: -
D gene: -
CDR3 DNA: TGTGCCAGCAGTTTCATGGGGGTTCAACGCACAGATACGCAGTATTTT
CDR3 protein: CASSFMGVQRTDTQYF

J gene: TRBJ2-2
V gene: TRBV5-6
clone size: -
D gene: TRBD2
CDR3 DNA: TGTGCCAGCAGCTGGGGGACTAGCGGGAGCTGGGAGCTGTTTTTT
CDR3 protein: CASSWGTSGSWELFF

J gene: TRBJ2-1
V gene: TRBV10-1
clone size: -
D gene: TRBD1
CDR3 DNA: TGCGCCAGCAGTGAGGATTGGGACAGGGAAGGGAATGAGCAGTTCTTC
CDR3 protein: CASSEDWDREGNEQFF

J gene: TRBJ2-7
V gene: TRBV6-5
clone size: -
D gene: -
CDR3 DNA: TGTGCCAGCTTCCCTACTGCGACTCTATACGAGCAGTACTTC
CDR3 protein: CASFPTATLYEQYF

J gene: TRBJ2-7
V gene: TRBV28
clone size: -
D gene: TRBD1
CDR3 DNA: TGTGCCAGCAGCGTGACAGGGGGCGGATACGAGCAGTACTTC
CDR3 protein: CASSVTGGGYEQYF

J gene: TRBJ2-7
V gene: TRBV7-2
clone size: -
D gene: TRBD2
CDR3 DNA: TGTGCCAGCAGCTACCTAGCGGGAGGGCCGTACGAGCAGTACTTC
CDR3 protein: CASSYLAGGPYEQYF

J gene: TRBJ1-4
V gene: TRBV5-6
clone size: -
D gene: -
CDR3 DNA: TGTGCCAGCAGCTTCGAAGGGGATGAAAAACTGTTTTTT
CDR3 protein: CASSFEGDEKLFF

J gene: TRBJ2-1
V gene: TRBV6-4
clone size: -
D gene: -
CDR3 DNA: TGTGCCAGCAGATTAGCGTCTGAGAGCTCCTACAATGAGCAGTTCTTC
CDR3 protein: CASRLASESSYNEQFF

J gene: TRBJ1-1
V gene: TRBV7-8
clone size: -
D gene: -
CDR3 DNA: TGTGCCAGCAGACCATTAAGGGCGGGGGAGAACACTGAAGCTTTCTTT
CDR3 protein: CASRPLRAGENTEAFF

J gene: TRBJ1-4
V gene: TRBV4-1
clone size: -
D gene: -
CDR3 DNA: TGCGCCAGCAGCCAAGGGACAGCAACTAATGAAAAACTGTTTTTT
CDR3 protein: CASSQGTATNEKLFF

J gene: TRBJ2-5
V gene: TRBV6-5
clone size: -
D gene: TRBD1
CDR3 DNA: TGTGCCAGCAGTTCCAACCAGGACAGGGGGATAGAGACCCAGTACTTC
CDR3 protein: CASSSNQDRGIETQYF

J gene: TRBJ1-2
V gene: TRBV5-8
clone size: -
D gene: -
CDR3 DNA: TGTGCCAGCAGCTTCGAATGGGGATCCGATGGCTACACCTTC
CDR3 protein: CASSFEWGSDGYTF

J gene: TRBJ2-7
V gene: TRBV15
clone size: -
D gene: TRBD1
CDR3 DNA: TGTGCCACCAGCAGGGACTTAGGGACAGCGACCTACGAGCAGTACTTC
CDR3 protein: CATSRDLGTATYEQYF

J gene: TRBJ2-5
V gene: TRBV7-6
clone size: -
D gene: TRBD2
CDR3 DNA: TGTGCCAGCAGCCACGGACTAGTGGCGGCCCAGTACTTC
CDR3 protein: CASSHGLVAAQYF

J gene: TRBJ1-4
V gene: TRBV5-1
clone size: -
D gene: TRBD1
CDR3 DNA: TGCGCCAGCAGCTTGGAAGGGACAGTGAATGAAAAACTGTTTTTT
CDR3 protein: CASSLEGTVNEKLFF

J gene: TRBJ1-1
V gene: TRBV10-3
clone size: -
D gene: TRBD1
CDR3 DNA: TGTGCCATCAAGTCACAGGGGGAAGAAGCTTTCTTT
CDR3 protein: CAIKSQGEEAFF

J gene: TRBJ1-1
V gene: TRBV5-1
clone size: -
D gene: -
CDR3 DNA: TGCGCCAGCTTTGGGTTGAACACTGAAGCTTTCTTT
CDR3 protein: CASFGLNTEAFF

J gene: TRBJ2-7
V gene: TRBV27
clone size: -
D gene: TRBD1
CDR3 DNA: TGTGCCAGCAGTTTAGGGACAGGCCCATCCTACGAGCAGTACTTC
CDR3 protein: CASSLGTGPSYEQYF

J gene: TRBJ2-3
V gene: TRBV30
clone size: once
D gene: TRBD2
CDR3 DNA: TGTGCCTGGAGTCTAAGCGGGGTGGGAGATACGCAGTATTTT
CDR3 protein: CAWSLSGVGDTQYF

J gene: TRBJ2-2
V gene: TRBV5-1
clone size: -
D gene: -
CDR3 DNA: TGCGCCAGCAGCTTTGACACGAACACCGGGGAGCTGTTTTTT
CDR3 protein: CASSFDTNTGELFF

J gene: TRBJ1-5
V gene: TRBV5-6
clone size: -
D gene: -
CDR3 DNA: TGTGCCAGCAGCTTATTAGAGCAGCCCCAGCATTTT
CDR3 protein: CASSLLEQPQHF

J gene: TRBJ1-2
V gene: TRBV15
clone size: -
D gene: TRBD1
CDR3 DNA: TGTGCCACCAGCGGACAGGCCCAGGACTATGGCTACACCTTC
CDR3 protein: CATSGQAQDYGYTF

J gene: TRBJ1-4
V gene: TRBV7-8
clone size: once
D gene: -
CDR3 DNA: TGTGCCAGCAGCCTACGAAATGAAAAACTGTTTTTT
CDR3 protein: CASSLRNEKLFF

J gene: TRBJ1-2
V gene: TRBV9
clone size: once
D gene: -
CDR3 DNA: TGTGCCAGCAGCGTAGAGGACGTGGGGGTCGGAACCTATGGCTACACCTTC
CDR3 protein: CASSVEDVGVGTYGYTF

J gene: TRBJ2-7
V gene: TRBV27
clone size: -
D gene: -
CDR3 DNA: TGTGCCAGCAGTCCCCGGTGGGGCGCAGAGAACGAGCAGTACTTC
CDR3 protein: CASSPRWGAENEQYF

J gene: TRBJ2-3
V gene: TRBV5-6
clone size: -
D gene: TRBD2
CDR3 DNA: TGTGCCAGCAGCTTGTTGACTAGCGGGGGGGAGACAGATACGCAGTATTTT
CDR3 protein: CASSLLTSGGETDTQYF

J gene: TRBJ2-7
V gene: TRBV7-8
clone size: -
D gene: -
CDR3 DNA: TGTGCCAGCAGCTCCGGCCTATACGAGCAGTACTTC
CDR3 protein: CASSSGLYEQYF

J gene: TRBJ2-7
V gene: TRBV6-5
clone size: -
D gene: -
CDR3 DNA: TGTGCCAGCAGCCACCCTAGTGGGATGGACGAGCAGTACTTC
CDR3 protein: CASSHPSGMDEQYF

J gene: TRBJ2-1
V gene: TRBV29-1
clone size: -
D gene: -
CDR3 DNA: TGCAGCGTCATGTCTAGCTCCTACAATGAGCAGTTCTTC
CDR3 protein: CSVMSSSYNEQFF

J gene: TRBJ1-2
V gene: TRBV2
clone size: -
D gene: -
CDR3 DNA: TGTGCCAGCAGTGAAATTGGGGTTTCTTATGGCTACACCTTC
CDR3 protein: CASSEIGVSYGYTF

J gene: TRBJ1-2
V gene: TRBV5-1
clone size: -
D gene: -
CDR3 DNA: TGCGCCAGCAGCTCGGCCGGGGCCATCTATGGCTACACCTTC
CDR3 protein: CASSSAGAIYGYTF

J gene: TRBJ2-7
V gene: TRBV5-4
clone size: once
D gene: -
CDR3 DNA: TGTGCCAGCAGCTTCGCGGGACCTTCCTACGAGCAGTACTTC
CDR3 protein: CASSFAGPSYEQYF

J gene: TRBJ2-1
V gene: TRBV29-1
clone size: -
D gene: -
CDR3 DNA: TGCAGCGTTGAAGATCCTACTTGGGACGCCTACAATGAGCAGTTCTTC
CDR3 protein: CSVEDPTWDAYNEQFF

J gene: TRBJ2-2
V gene: TRBV9
clone size: -
D gene: -
CDR3 DNA: TGTGCCAGCAGCGTAGCAGGGTCGAACACCGGGGAGCTGTTTTTT
CDR3 protein: CASSVAGSNTGELFF

J gene: TRBJ1-2
V gene: TRBV9
clone size: -
D gene: -
CDR3 DNA: TGTGCCAGCAGCGCGCTCGGGGGACATCCCAGAGGCTACACCTTC
CDR3 protein: CASSALGGHPRGYTF

J gene: TRBJ2-1
V gene: TRBV2
clone size: -
D gene: TRBD1
CDR3 DNA: TGTGCCAGCGGACAGGGATACAATGAGCAGTTCTTC
CDR3 protein: CASGQGYNEQFF

J gene: TRBJ1-2
V gene: TRBV9
clone size: few
D gene: -
CDR3 DNA: TGTGCCAGCAGCGTAGAATCGGGCTATGGCTACACCTTC
CDR3 protein: CASSVESGYGYTF

J gene: TRBJ2-1
V gene: TRBV4-1
clone size: -
D gene: -
CDR3 DNA: TGCGCCAGCAGCCAAGATAGGTCCCCCAATGAGCAGTTCTTC
CDR3 protein: CASSQDRSPNEQFF

J gene: TRBJ2-7
V gene: TRBV7-9
clone size: -
D gene: -
CDR3 DNA: TGTGCCAGCAGCTTAGCAGGCGCGAGCTCCTACGAGCAGTACTTC
CDR3 protein: CASSLAGASSYEQYF

J gene: TRBJ2-7
V gene: TRBV30
clone size: -
D gene: TRBD1
CDR3 DNA: TGTGCCTGGAGCTCTGGACAGGGGGGCGAGCAGTACTTC
CDR3 protein: CAWSSGQGGEQYF

J gene: TRBJ2-7
V gene: TRBV27
clone size: -
D gene: TRBD1
CDR3 DNA: TGTGCCAGCAGCTCCATTTGGGACAGGGCCTACGAGCAGTACTTC
CDR3 protein: CASSSIWDRAYEQYF

J gene: TRBJ2-7
V gene: TRBV11-3
clone size: -
D gene: -
CDR3 DNA: TGTGCCAGCAGCTCCGGATACGGCTACGAGCAGTACTTC
CDR3 protein: CASSSGYGYEQYF

J gene: TRBJ2-7
V gene: TRBV11-2
clone size: -
D gene: -
CDR3 DNA: TGTGCCAGCAGCCTAAGCTCCTACGAGCAGTACTTC
CDR3 protein: CASSLSSYEQYF

J gene: TRBJ2-5
V gene: TRBV6-5
clone size: -
D gene: TRBD2
CDR3 DNA: TGTGCCAGCAGTTACTCACAAGCGGGAGTGGGGGAGACCCAGTACTTC
CDR3 protein: CASSYSQAGVGETQYF

J gene: TRBJ1-5
V gene: TRBV2
clone size: -
D gene: -
CDR3 DNA: TGTGCCAGCAGTGAAGCGCTTCTTCAGCCCCAGCATTTT
CDR3 protein: CASSEALLQPQHF

J gene: TRBJ1-6
V gene: TRBV7-9
clone size: -
D gene: -
CDR3 DNA: TGTGCCAGCAGCTTCGTCGAGGAAAGCTCCTATAATTCACCCCTCCACTTT
CDR3 protein: CASSFVEESSYNSPLHF

J gene: TRBJ2-1
V gene: TRBV29-1
clone size: -
D gene: TRBD2
CDR3 DNA: TGCAGCGTTGAATATGGACTAGCGGGGGGTAGGGTGCAGTTCTTC
CDR3 protein: CSVEYGLAGGRVQFF

J gene: TRBJ2-1
V gene: TRBV28
clone size: -
D gene: -
CDR3 DNA: TGTGCCAGCAGTTCCCTTGGTGGGGGCGTACCAGACAATGAGCAGTTCTTC
CDR3 protein: CASSSLGGGVPDNEQFF

J gene: TRBJ1-4
V gene: TRBV14
clone size: -
D gene: -
CDR3 DNA: TGTGCCAGCAGCCAAGCTAGAGCAACTAATGAAAAACTGTTTTTT
CDR3 protein: CASSQARATNEKLFF

J gene: TRBJ2-7
V gene: TRBV28
clone size: -
D gene: -
CDR3 DNA: TGTGCCAGCAGTCCCAGGTCTTACGAGCAGTACTTC
CDR3 protein: CASSPRSYEQYF

J gene: TRBJ2-1
V gene: TRBV27
clone size: -
D gene: TRBD2
CDR3 DNA: TGTGCCAGCAGTTCGCCGCGGGGGGGAAATGAGCAGTTCTTC
CDR3 protein: CASSSPRGGNEQFF

J gene: TRBJ2-1
V gene: TRBV7-8
clone size: -
D gene: TRBD2
CDR3 DNA: TGTGCCAGCAGCACTCCGGGAGGGGAGAATGAGCAGTTCTTC
CDR3 protein: CASSTPGGENEQFF